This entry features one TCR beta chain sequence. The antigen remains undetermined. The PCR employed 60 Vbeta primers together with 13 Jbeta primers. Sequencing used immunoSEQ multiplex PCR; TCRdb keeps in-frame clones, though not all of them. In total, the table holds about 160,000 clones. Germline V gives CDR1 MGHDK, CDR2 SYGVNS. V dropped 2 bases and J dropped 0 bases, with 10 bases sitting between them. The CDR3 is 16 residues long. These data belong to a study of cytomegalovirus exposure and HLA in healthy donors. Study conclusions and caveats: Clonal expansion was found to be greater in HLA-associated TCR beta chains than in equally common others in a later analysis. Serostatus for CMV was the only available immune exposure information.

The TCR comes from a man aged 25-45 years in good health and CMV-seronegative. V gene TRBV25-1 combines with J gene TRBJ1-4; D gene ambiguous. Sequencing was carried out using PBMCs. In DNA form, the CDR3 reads TGTGCCAGCAGTGAACGTCCCGAGGCAACTAATGAAAAACTGTTTTTT. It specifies CASSERPEATNEKLFF.